The 27 T cell receptor beta chains below come from one sample, sequenced in a study of blood T cells in healthy people across ages. Primed by a sample-barcoded 5' primer and a J-beta primer mix, a second PCR proceeded for about 6 to 11 cycles. TCRdb itself ran the 5' RACE reads through MiXCR, one entry per CDR3 protein. The sample lists 1.2 million to 1.5 million distinct CDR3 sequences, around 59% occurring once. Specimen: blood. These receptors were taken from a man younger than 35 in good health.

The chain carries TRBV5-1 and TRBJ1-5, with D uncertain. V lost 6 bases and J lost 4, with 14 bases in between. CDR3 size: 14 residues. CDR1 and CDR2 from the germline V gene are SGHRS and YFSETQ. The CDR3 nucleotides read TGCGCCAGCACCCCTGGGCAGCCTAATCAGCCCCAGCATTTT. Encoded protein: CASTPGQPNQPQHF.

The table lists this clonotype with a few counts. The CDR3 region is CASSTLARTGRKETQYF. DNA for the CDR3: TGCGCCAGCAGCACTCTTGCCCGGACAGGCCGGAAAGAGACCCAGTACTTC. The genes are TRBV5-1 and TRBJ2-5, with TRBD1 matching 7 bases. The CDR3 totals 17 residues. V shed 4 bases and J 3 bases; nucleotides not matched to a gene: 15. Germline CDR1 reads SGHRS; CDR2 reads YFSETQ.

CDR3 sequence (DNA): TGCGCCAGCAGACTGGGGGAAAAACTGTTTTTT. This gives the protein CASRLGEKLFF. This chain connects TRBV10-2 to TRBJ1-4; D remains ambiguous. The germline V gene has CDR1 WSHSY and CDR2 SAAADI. Trimming shortened V by 6 bases and J by 8 bases, and 7 bases separated the two germline ends. This CDR3 is built from 11 residues.

The rearrangement uses TRBV7-2 and TRBJ2-1; D is possibly TRBD1 or TRBD2 (6 bases each). The germline V gene encodes CDR1 SGHTA and CDR2 FQGNSA. The CDR3 contains 15 residues. V was trimmed by 1 base and J by 9 bases, leaving 16 bases between them. The CDR3 bases are TGTGCCAGCAGCTTAGTGCGATTAGGGGGAGGTGAGCAGTTCTTC. It translates to CASSLVRLGGGEQFF.

The chain is built from TRBV9 and TRBJ1-1; D might be TRBD1 (6 bases). Looked up from germline, CDR1 is SGDLS and CDR2 is YYNGEE. CDR3 length equals 16 residues. V shed 2 bases and J shed 0 bases, with 14 bases lying between them. CDR3 loop: CASSVGGRAMNTEAFF. Here the CDR3 DNA reads TGTGCCAGCAGCGTCGGGGGGCGGGCTATGAACACTGAAGCTTTCTTT.

The V call is TRBV6-5, the J call TRBJ2-1, with a possible D match to TRBD2 (5 bases). The CDR3 spans 12 residues. The germline gives CDR1 MNHEY, CDR2 SVGAGI. V shed 0 bases and J shed 10 bases, with 7 bases lying between them. The CDR3 sequence: CASSYSPGEQFF. The CDR3 DNA reads TGTGCCAGCAGTTACTCGCCGGGGGAGCAGTTCTTC.

The gene calls are TRBV7-8 and TRBJ2-7; TRBD2 is a possible D gene (5 bases). Germline V gives CDR1 SGHVS, CDR2 FQNEAQ. V gave up 0 bases and J gave up 2 bases, with 14 bases separating them. The length of the CDR3 is 16 residues. The CDR3 here is CASSLAEGDWAYEQYF. The CDR3 nucleotides read TGTGCCAGCAGCTTAGCCGAGGGAGACTGGGCCTACGAGCAGTACTTC.

The CDR3 DNA sequence: TGTGCCATCAGTGAGTCCGGCAGGGGGCGAGGAGAGACCCAGTACTTC. Amino acid sequence: CAISESGRGRGETQYF. V and J are TRBV10-3 and TRBJ2-5; 8 bases map to TRBD1. The CDR3 loop spans 16 amino acids. The J segment lost 4 bases and the V segment lost 0 bases, leaving 7 bases of the junction unmatched. Germline loops: CDR1 ENHRY, CDR2 SYGVKD.

This clonotype was detected only a few times. This sequence joins TRBV11-2 and TRBJ2-5; D possibly uses TRBD1 or TRBD2 (6 bases each). The V and J ends lost 5 bases and 1 base respectively, with 14 bases between them. The CDR3 is 15 residues long. Germline CDR1 is SGHAT and CDR2 is FQNNGV. CDR3 in amino acids: CASSRIGGIQETQYF. The CDR3 DNA follows: TGTGCCAGCAGCCGGATCGGGGGCATCCAAGAGACCCAGTACTTC.

This clonotype was picked up a small number of times. The V and J genes are TRBV2 and TRBJ1-2; D call uncertain. The CDR3 totals 14 residues. Deletions cut 1 base from V and 5 bases from J, with 11 bases between. From germline, CDR1 is SNHLY and CDR2 FYNNEI. CDR3 DNA sequence: TGTGCCAGCAGTGAAGGGGAGTGGAGATATGGCTACACCTTC. It is translated as CASSEGEWRYGYTF.

This clonotype was observed a few times. The chain carries TRBV7-2 and TRBJ2-3; D unresolved. The CDR3 length is 13 residues. CDR1 is SGHTA, CDR2 FQGNSA, per germline. V dropped 5 bases and J dropped 4 bases, with 10 bases sitting between them. The CDR3 sequence: CASSPEISDTQYF. Written as DNA, the CDR3 is TGTGCCAGCAGCCCGGAGATCTCAGATACGCAGTATTTT.

This sequence joins TRBV6-1 and TRBJ1-5; possibly TRBD1 for D (6 bases). Germline lookup yields CDR1 MNHNS and CDR2 SASEGT. V was clipped by 2 bases and J by 12 bases, with 20 bases between them. The CDR3 length is 15 residues. The CDR3 DNA is TGTGCCAGCAGTGAACCTGGACAGCACCCACCCCTCCAGCATTTT. Amino acids: CASSEPGQHPPLQHF.

This chain uses TRBV27 with TRBJ2-7, with TRBD1 matching 8 bases. V lost 7 bases to trimming and J lost 3 bases; unmatched junction nucleotides: 11. CDR3 size: 15 residues. CDR1 and CDR2 from the germline V gene are MNHEY and SMNVEV (reference sequence). CDR3 residues: CASKQGQDKSYEQYF. The CDR3 region has the DNA TGTGCCAGCAAACAGGGACAGGACAAAAGCTACGAGCAGTACTTC.

The V gene is TRBV27, the J gene TRBJ2-7; 8 positions match TRBD2. This CDR3 has 14 residues. CDR1 MNHEY and CDR2 SMNVEV come from the germline V gene (reference sequence). After removal of 7 bases from V and 4 bases from J, the junction contained 9 bases not matched to a gene. CDR3 nucleotide sequence: TGTGCCAGCACCTCTCTCGGGGGGGCGTACGAGCAGTACTTC. Its translation is CASTSLGGAYEQYF.

The rearrangement uses TRBV29-1 and TRBJ2-1, with 12 bases aligning to TRBD2. The CDR3 covers 15 residues. The trim removed 6 bases at V and 8 bases at J, leaving 11 bases unmatched. Germline lookup yields CDR1 SQVTM and CDR2 ANQGSEA. The CDR3 DNA reads as TGCAGCGTCAACCCACTAGCGGGAGGAGGAGATGAGCAGTTCTTC. Amino acid sequence: CSVNPLAGGGDEQFF.

In its sample, this clonotype was seen a few times. The V gene is TRBV7-2, the J gene TRBJ1-4, with 9 bases lining up with TRBD1. The CDR3 runs to 15 residues. J gave up 8 bases and V 1 base, and 5 bases lay outside the gene matches. Germline V gives CDR1 SGHTA, CDR2 FQGNSA. For the CDR3, the DNA is TGTGCCAGCAGCTTAGGGGGACAGGGTTACGAAAAACTGTTTTTT. Translated: CASSLGGQGYEKLFF.

The chain is built from TRBV12-3 or TRBV12-4 and TRBJ2-1, with 9 bases matching TRBD2. The CDR3 covers 16 residues. J gave up 4 bases and V 5 bases, and 9 bases lay outside the gene matches. As DNA, the CDR3 is TGTGCCAGCAGTCGCCGCGGGGGGGGCTATTACAATGAGCAGTTCTTC. Its protein is CASSRRGGGYYNEQFF.

V is TRBV6-6 and J is TRBJ1-2, with 10 bases matching TRBD1. The CDR3 contains 15 residues. Trimming at V came to 8 bases and at J to 8 bases, leaving 14 bases not matched to a gene. Germline loops: CDR1 MNHNY, CDR2 SVGAGI (reference sequence). The CDR3 region is CASGQPGQGRRGYTF. Here the CDR3 DNA reads TGTGCCAGCGGTCAACCGGGACAGGGGAGGAGAGGCTACACCTTC.

This chain links TRBV6-5 with TRBJ2-7, with D perhaps being TRBD1 or TRBD2 (5 bases each). Germline V CDR1 and CDR2: MNHEY, SVGAGI. This CDR3 is built from 12 residues. V was shortened by 5 bases and J by 7 bases, with 12 bases between the two germline ends. CDR3 DNA: TGTGCCAGCAGTGGGGACCTGTGGGAGCAGTACTTC. Amino acid sequence: CASSGDLWEQYF.

Only a few counts were recorded for this clonotype. This rearrangement joins TRBV25-1 to TRBJ2-1; possibly TRBD2 for D (6 bases). Germline CDR1 and CDR2: MGHDK and SYGVNS. Trimming shortened V by 1 base and J by 7 bases, and 11 bases separated the two germline ends. This CDR3 contains 14 residues. The chain's CDR3 is CASSEWGSGNEQFF. The CDR3 DNA sequence: TGTGCCAGCAGTGAATGGGGTAGCGGTAATGAGCAGTTCTTC. Full variable domain (rest looked up from reference TRBV25-1 and TRBJ2-1): EADIYQTPRYLVIGTGKKITLECSQTMGHDKMYWYQQDPGMELHLIHYSYGVNSTEKGDLSSESTVSRIRTEHFPLTLESARPSHTSQYLCASSEWGSGNEQFFGPGTRLTVL.

This clonotype was observed a handful of times. This chain uses TRBV6-1 with TRBJ2-7, with a tentative D call TRBD2 (5 bases). Trimming removed 7 bases from V and 0 bases from J, with 10 bases in between. The CDR3 spans 13 residues. Germline V CDR1 and CDR2: MNHNS, SASEGT. DNA for the CDR3: TGTGCCAGCAACCAGCGGTCCTCCTACGAGCAGTACTTC. Translation gives CASNQRSSYEQYF.

This clonotype was observed a few times. The chain links TRBV29-1 to TRBJ2-4, with 11 bases aligning to TRBD2. There are 15 residues in the CDR3. Germline loops: CDR1 SQVTM, CDR2 ANQGSEA. V lost 6 bases to trimming and J lost 13 bases; unmatched junction nucleotides: 17. The chain's CDR3 is CSVESTSGSPGEQYF. The DNA for the CDR3 is TGCAGCGTGGAAAGCACTAGCGGGAGTCCTGGGGAGCAGTACTTC.

This clonotype has a handful of counts. The J gene is TRBJ2-3, the V gene TRBV29-1, with TRBD2 identical over 7 bases. The V gene end was trimmed by 5 bases and the J gene end by 9 bases; junction bases not matched to a gene: 2. Germline V lookup: CDR1 SQVTM, CDR2 ANQGSEA. The CDR3 sequence is 10 residues long. The CDR3 reads CSVLAETQYF. The CDR3 DNA follows: TGCAGCGTTCTAGCGGAAACGCAGTATTTT.

This rearrangement joins TRBV12-5 to TRBJ2-5; TRBD2 matches 10 bases. V shed 1 base and J 1 base; nucleotides not matched to a gene: 6. Looked up from germline, CDR1 is LGHNT and CDR2 is FRNRAP. This CDR3 contains 17 residues. The CDR3 sequence: CASGLGPSGGTQETQYF. Here the CDR3 DNA reads TGTGCTAGTGGTTTGGGGCCTAGCGGGGGAACCCAAGAGACCCAGTACTTC.

The chain recombines TRBV10-1 with TRBJ2-7; TRBD1 is a possible D gene (6 bases). Trimming took 0 bases from V and 3 from J, leaving 6 bases between them. The V gene's germline CDR1 is WNHNN and CDR2 SYGVQD (reference sequence). The CDR3 totals 13 residues. Written as DNA, the CDR3 is TGCGCCAGCAGTGAGTCGGACAGCTACGAGCAGTACTTC. Residues: CASSESDSYEQYF.

There are a few counts of this clonotype. The rearrangement joins TRBV29-1 to TRBJ2-1; 7 positions match TRBD2. The germline V gene encodes CDR1 SQVTM and CDR2 ANQGSEA. The CDR3 is 19 residues long. V lost 0 bases and J lost 8; bases outside the gene matches: 22. The CDR3 region is CSVEDRGRARSTLVYEQFF. CDR3 nucleotide sequence: TGCAGCGTTGAAGATCGTGGGAGGGCCCGGTCAACATTGGTATATGAGCAGTTCTTC.

The chain recombines TRBV4-2 with TRBJ1-4; D not resolved. Trimming shortened V by 4 bases and J by 1 base, and 10 bases separated the two germline ends. Germline V gives CDR1 LGHNA, CDR2 YNFKEQ. This CDR3 spans 15 amino acids. CDR3 residues: CASSRRAQTNEKLFF. CDR3 DNA: TGTGCCAGCAGCCGAAGGGCCCAAACTAATGAAAAACTGTTTTTT.